Listed below are T cell receptor beta chains from one sample, sequenced in a study of blood T cell repertoires in COVID-19. Sequencing used immunoSEQ multiplex PCR; TCRdb keeps in-frame clones, though not all of them. The data contain roughly 500,000 clones, 80% to 90% of them singletons. Material: peripheral blood. The receptors originated from a human donor in a cohort sampled during active COVID-19. Both conserved end residues are part of each CDR3. Fields, in order: V gene, D gene, J gene, CDR3 protein. The D gene is left open where the match is weak.

TRBV5-1,.,TRBJ2-2,CASSFLQGGNTGELFF
TRBV12-3/TRBV12-4,.,TRBJ2-1,CASSLLQGTEQFF
TRBV11-2,TRBD2,TRBJ2-2,CASSFGLAGSGGELFF
TRBV7-3,.,TRBJ2-1,CASSLTGGAAYNEQFF
TRBV5-1,TRBD2,TRBJ2-2,CASSFRPSGENTGELFF
TRBV9,TRBD1,TRBJ2-2,CASSVFQGAMATGELFF
TRBV15,TRBD2,TRBJ2-1,CATSRETLADDSYNHNEQFF
TRBV6-1,.,TRBJ1-1,CASSELRFEAFF
TRBV6-6,TRBD1,TRBJ1-1,CASSPQGTGGKAFF
TRBV5-4,TRBD2,TRBJ2-7,CASSKALFTSGRAHEQYF
TRBV7-2,TRBD2,TRBJ2-7,CASSLETSGRGPSSYEQYF
TRBV5-1,TRBD1,TRBJ2-7,CASSKPGTGPHEQYF
TRBV6-5,.,TRBJ1-3,CASTRTEGSGNTIYF
TRBV12-2,.,TRBJ2-7,CASRLGARFFSYEQYF
TRBV5-1,.,TRBJ2-5,CASSLAGQGQQTQYF
TRBV3-1/TRBV3-2,.,TRBJ2-1,CASSHRVYNEQFF
TRBV28,.,TRBJ1-2,CASSLYPGIVGYTF
TRBV6-5,.,TRBJ1-6,CASSYSQTRQNSPLHF
TRBV18,TRBD2,TRBJ2-1,CASSPKVLSGRANEQFF
TRBV23-1,TRBD1,TRBJ1-5,CASSLDWTGGLVIQPQHF
TRBV3-1/TRBV3-2,.,TRBJ1-3,CASSQVLSSGNTIYF
TRBV5-6,.,TRBJ2-7,CASSYWREQYF
TRBV19,.,TRBJ2-7,CASSITGDSYEQYF
TRBV7-2,TRBD2,TRBJ2-5,CASSLLAGAPETQYF
TRBV28,TRBD2,TRBJ2-1,CASSRRLAGGRNNEQFF
TRBV9,TRBD1,TRBJ2-3,CASSGSLGQGEETDTQYF
TRBV5-1,TRBD2,TRBJ2-5,CASSLVDGGSLETQYF
TRBV3-1/TRBV3-2,.,TRBJ1-6,CASSRLPGNSPLHF
TRBV19,.,TRBJ1-2,CASSINRASGYTF
TRBV28,TRBD2,TRBJ2-5,CASSTGTSGGMETQYF
TRBV9,TRBD2,TRBJ2-2,CASSPGLVSGELFF
TRBV18,.,TRBJ2-1,CASSPRRGDNEQFF
TRBV11-2,.,TRBJ2-7,CASSLNGESYEQYF
TRBV20-1,.,TRBJ1-5,CSASPGGDQPQHF
TRBV24-1,TRBD1,TRBJ2-1,CATSDPGWTGGNEQFF
TRBV27,.,TRBJ2-6,CASSLTVGRGANVLTF
TRBV24-1,TRBD2,TRBJ2-3,CATSDPTGTSGSVTDTQYF
TRBV10-1,TRBD1,TRBJ1-1,CASSAGGTEAFF
TRBV5-1,TRBD1,TRBJ1-2,CASSLGPGQGTGGYTF
TRBV18,.,TRBJ2-7,CASSPRGGEAYEQYF
TRBV3-1/TRBV3-2,.,TRBJ1-1,CASSQLQGLGTEAFF
TRBV5-5,TRBD1,TRBJ1-2,CASSPRTGNGYTF
TRBV11-3,TRBD1,TRBJ2-7,CASSLTRGSYEQYF
TRBV2,.,TRBJ1-2,CASKSGAHYGYTF
TRBV6-2/TRBV6-3,TRBD2,TRBJ2-7,CASSGAGGSYEQYF
TRBV19,TRBD1,TRBJ1-2,CASSGPGGLGGYTF
TRBV7-2,.,TRBJ1-2,CASSLDSTVSNGYTF
TRBV7-9,.,TRBJ1-1,CASSLAWGRDSEAFF
TRBV10-3,.,TRBJ1-5,CAIRWRGFYSNQPQHF
TRBV7-2,.,TRBJ2-1,CASSLAGPYNEQFF
TRBV20-1,.,TRBJ1-5,CSASFGGQGNQPQHF
TRBV6-5,TRBD1,TRBJ1-5,CASSLTGGQGQPQHF
TRBV24-1,.,TRBJ1-5,CATSDARGGKVGNQPQHF
TRBV15,.,TRBJ2-5,CATSRGGDKRETQYF